Described below is a single T cell receptor beta chain sequence and its context. The sample originates from a study of blood T cell repertoires in COVID-19. Study-wide context: The cDNA or gDNA used as material had been derived from T cells, B-cell-depleted T cells, or PBMCs.

Sequencing used immunoSEQ multiplex PCR; TCRdb keeps in-frame clones, though not all of them. The table shows some 300,000 clones, with roughly nine tenths occurring only once. The V gene lost 5 bases and the J gene lost 0 bases, with 8 bases spanning the gap. Germline V gene data show CDR1 as GTSNPN and CDR2 as SVGIG (reference sequence). This CDR3 comprises 13 residues. In assigning cohorts, the study relied on participant-reported clinical history. Two consecutive negative NP/OP PCR tests, clearance, or resolved symptoms defined Cohort 3 recovery. Source material: PBMCs or T cells enriched from blood (not recorded which). The chain uses TRBV30 and TRBJ1-3; D unclear. This clonotype was sampled from a woman aged 25 to 45 who had recovered from COVID-19. The CDR3 loop reads CAWGLSSGNTIYF. The CDR3 DNA reads TGTGCCTGGGGTTTGAGCTCTGGAAACACCATATATTTT.